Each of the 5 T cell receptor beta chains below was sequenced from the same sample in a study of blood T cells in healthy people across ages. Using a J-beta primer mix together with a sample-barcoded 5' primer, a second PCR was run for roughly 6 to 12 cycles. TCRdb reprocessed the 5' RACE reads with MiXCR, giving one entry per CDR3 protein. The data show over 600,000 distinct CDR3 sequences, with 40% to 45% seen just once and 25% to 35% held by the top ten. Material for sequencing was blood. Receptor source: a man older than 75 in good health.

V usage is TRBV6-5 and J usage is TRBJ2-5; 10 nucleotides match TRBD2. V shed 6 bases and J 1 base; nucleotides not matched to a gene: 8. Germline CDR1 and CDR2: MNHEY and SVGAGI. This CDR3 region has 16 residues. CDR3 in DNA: TGTGCCAGCAGAATGACAGCGGGAGGGCCCCAAGAGACCCAGTACTTC. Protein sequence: CASRMTAGGPQETQYF.

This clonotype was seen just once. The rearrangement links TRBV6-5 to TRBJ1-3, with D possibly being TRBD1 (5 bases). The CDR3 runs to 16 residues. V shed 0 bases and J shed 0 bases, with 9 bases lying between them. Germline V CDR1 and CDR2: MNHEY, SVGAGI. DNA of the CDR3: TGTGCCAGCAGTTACTCGGGACCCTTCTCTGGAAACACCATATATTTT. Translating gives CASSYSGPFSGNTIYF.

CDR3 loop: CASSLVRGSTEQYF. The CDR3 region has the DNA TGTGCCAGCAGCTTAGTCAGGGGCAGTACAGAGCAGTACTTC. The chain uses TRBV11-1 and TRBJ2-5; TRBD1 is a possible D gene (6 bases). The CDR3 is made up of 14 amino acids. V lost 1 base and J 11 bases, leaving 17 bases between the germline ends. CDR1 SGHAT and CDR2 FQDESV come from the germline V gene (reference sequence).

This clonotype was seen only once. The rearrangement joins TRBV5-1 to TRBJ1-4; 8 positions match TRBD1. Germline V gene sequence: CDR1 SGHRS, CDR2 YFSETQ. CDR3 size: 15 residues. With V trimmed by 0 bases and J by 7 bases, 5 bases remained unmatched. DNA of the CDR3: TGCGCCAGCAGCTTGGGGACAGGGAGGGGTGAAAAACTGTTTTTT. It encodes CASSLGTGRGEKLFF.

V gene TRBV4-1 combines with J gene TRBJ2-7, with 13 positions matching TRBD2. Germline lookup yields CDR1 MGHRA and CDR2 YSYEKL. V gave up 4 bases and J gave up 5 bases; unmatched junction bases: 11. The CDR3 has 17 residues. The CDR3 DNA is TGCGCCAGCAGCCGGTCCACTAGCGGGAGGGCCGGGAACGAGCAGTACTTC. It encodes CASSRSTSGRAGNEQYF.